Following are 2 T cell receptor beta chains from one sample sequenced in a study of regulatory T cells in long-lasting Graves disease. Stated time point: newly diagnosed GD, antithyroid drugs for less than 3 months. Extracted PBMC RNA gave rise to the TCR library. TCR beta libraries were built with iRepertoire HTBI primers and Arm-PCR of CDR3 regions. One entry per CDR3 protein results from TCRdb running MiXCR on the multiplex PCR reads. The sample carries a few hundred thousand distinct CDR3 sequences, around 17% recorded once. These data were also reused for a study on T cells in Graves' hyperthyroidism and ophthalmopathy.

The sequences come from peripheral blood mononuclear cells (PBMCs), collected at new diagnosis, from a patient treated with antithyroid drugs. These receptors were taken from a man aged 40-50 years with Graves disease.

Only a few counts were recorded for this clonotype. The rearrangement uses TRBV27 and TRBJ2-1, with TRBD2 identical over 10 bases. The J call is in doubt because the DNA end fits TRBJ2-5 better. This CDR3 comprises 15 residues. CDR1 MNHEY and CDR2 SMNVEV come from the germline V gene (reference sequence). This chain's CDR3 is CASSSQRGGQETQYF. The CDR3 coding sequence is TGTGCCAGCAGTTCGCAGCGGGGGGGACAAGAGACCCAGTACTTC.

This clonotype was observed a handful of times. Just one base apart from a much larger clone, this may be a read error. The V call is TRBV2, the J call TRBJ2-3; 8 nucleotides line up with TRBD2. Germline loops: CDR1 SNHLY, CDR2 FYNNEI. This CDR3 spans 16 amino acids. CDR3 nucleotide sequence: TGTGCCAGCGGTGAACTAACGGGGGGGCGGGGAGATACGCAGTATTTT. This gives the protein CASGELTGGRGDTQYF.